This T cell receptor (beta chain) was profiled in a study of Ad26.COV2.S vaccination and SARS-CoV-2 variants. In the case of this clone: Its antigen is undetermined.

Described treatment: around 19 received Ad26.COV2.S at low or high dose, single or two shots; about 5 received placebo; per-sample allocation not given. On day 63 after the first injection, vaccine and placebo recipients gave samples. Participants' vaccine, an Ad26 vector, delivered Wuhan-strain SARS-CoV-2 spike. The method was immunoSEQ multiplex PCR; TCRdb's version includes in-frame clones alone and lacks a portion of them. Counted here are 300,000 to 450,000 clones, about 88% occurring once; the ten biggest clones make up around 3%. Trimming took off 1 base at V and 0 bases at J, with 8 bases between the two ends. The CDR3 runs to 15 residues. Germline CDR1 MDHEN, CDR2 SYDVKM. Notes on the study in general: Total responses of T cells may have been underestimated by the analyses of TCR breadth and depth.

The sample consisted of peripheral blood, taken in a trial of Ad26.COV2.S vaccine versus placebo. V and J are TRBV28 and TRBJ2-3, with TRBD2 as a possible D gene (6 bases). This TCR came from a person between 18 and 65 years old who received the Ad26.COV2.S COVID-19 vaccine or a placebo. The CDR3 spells CASSLFGSSTDTQYF. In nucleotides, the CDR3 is TGTGCCAGCAGTTTATTCGGGAGCAGCACAGATACGCAGTATTTT.